The TCR beta chain under discussion was sequenced for a study of blood T cell repertoires in COVID-19. On the study more broadly: Both acute and convalescent COVID-19 samples were obtained from the United States, Italy and Spain. T cells, B-cell-depleted T cells, or PBMCs provided the cDNA or gDNA that served as material.

V lost 1 base, J lost 11 bases, and 11 bases lay in between. Germline V lookup: CDR1 SGHAT, CDR2 FQNNGV. This CDR3 is 12 amino acids long. Assay: immunoSEQ multiplex PCR; the TCRdb copy retains only in-frame clones and omits some. The sample has about 130,000 clones; approximately 80% are singletons. Material: peripheral blood. The TCR sequence derives from a woman aged 55-70 years with acute or convalescent COVID-19. The J gene is TRBJ1-1, the V gene TRBV11-2; no clear D gene. CDR3 loop: CASSLAGLEAFF. The CDR3 DNA reads as TGTGCCAGCAGCTTAGCCGGTTTGGAGGCTTTCTTT.